This TCR beta chain was sequenced for a study of blood T cell repertoires in COVID-19. Study overall: The United States, Italy and Spain supplied acute and convalescent COVID-19 samples. The cDNA or gDNA used as material had been derived from T cells, B-cell-depleted T cells, or PBMCs.

Original analysis: The assay estimated nucleated cells by amplifying reference gene primers. The method was immunoSEQ multiplex PCR; TCRdb's version includes in-frame clones alone and lacks a portion of them. That table furnishes V, J and clone size, whereas the DNA furnished D and trimming. Among about 99,000 clones listed, about four fifths were seen once. Germline V CDR1 and CDR2: LNHDA, SQIVND (reference sequence). The CDR3 has 14 amino acids. J is TRBJ2-1 and V is TRBV19; D is possibly TRBD2 (5 bases). Sequencing was carried out using peripheral blood. The sequence derives from a woman aged 80 or over with active or convalescent COVID-19. The CDR3 spells CASSDRARVSEQFF. The CDR3 DNA follows: TGTGCAAGCAGCGATAGGGCGAGGGTTAGTGAGCAGTTCTTC.